The 2 T cell receptor beta chains reported below all come from one sample, sequenced in a study of blood T cells in healthy people across ages. Then a second PCR, running about 6 to 11 cycles, was carried out with a sample-barcoded 5' primer and a J-beta primer mix. TCRdb used MiXCR to reprocess the 5' RACE reads, holding one entry per CDR3 protein. In the table there are roughly 1,700,000 distinct CDR3 sequences, 28% of which are singletons. The sample was blood. The receptors originated from a woman between 25 and 40 years old in good health.

This clonotype was recorded only once. This may come from a read error, since a much larger clone is one base off. The chain employs TRBV7-2 and TRBJ2-3; 14 bases map to TRBD2. The CDR3 length is 15 residues. V lost 8 bases and J lost 3; bases outside the gene matches: 4. CDR1 and CDR2 (germline): SGHTA, FQGNSA. CDR3 bases: TGTGCCAGCGGAAGACTAGCGGGAGGGACAGATACGCAGTATTTT. This gives the protein CASGRLAGGTDTQYF.

This clonotype was seen a few times. This chain uses TRBV3-1 with TRBJ2-7; the match to TRBD1 covers 7 bases. Per the germline V gene, CDR1 is LGHDT and CDR2 is YNNKEL (reference sequence). J gave up 6 bases and V 0 bases, and 11 bases lay outside the gene matches. The CDR3 extends over 16 amino acids. The CDR3 loop reads CASSQDWAPGQIEQYF. CDR3 nucleotides: TGTGCCAGCAGCCAAGATTGGGCCCCGGGACAGATCGAGCAGTACTTC.